The 18 T cell receptor beta chains listed next were all sequenced from one sample in a study of T cell responses to AZD1222 COVID-19 vaccine. Profiling relied on immunoSEQ multiplex PCR, and the TCRdb table lists in-frame clones only, not all of them. The sample lists about 93,000 clones; just under 90% were seen once. Here the sequenced sample was peripheral blood, taken on day 0 of MenACWY control vaccination. These receptors came from an adult in good health.

Concerning this clone: One end of the junction fails to match germline, which may point to a read error. This sequence joins TRBV11-2 and TRBJ2-1; D is ambiguous. There are 13 residues in the CDR3. CDR1 and CDR2 from the germline V gene are SGHAT and FQNNGV. CDR3 coding DNA: TGTGCCAGCAGCCCAGCCACTCCCCCGGAGTGGATCTTC. Translated: CASSPATPPEWIF.

The chain is built from TRBV4-2 and TRBJ2-5, with 10 bases that match TRBD2. CDR3 length: 18 amino acids. V lost 0 bases, J lost 2 bases, and 9 bases stayed unmatched. The germline CDR1 and CDR2 sequences are LGHNA and YNFKEQ. DNA of the CDR3: TGTGCCAGCAGCCAAGATCTCCTAGCGGGAGCTTTACAAGAGACCCAGTACTTC. Encoded protein: CASSQDLLAGALQETQYF.

This chain uses TRBV27 with TRBJ2-7, with 7 bases identical to TRBD1. Per the germline V gene, CDR1 is MNHEY and CDR2 is SMNVEV (reference sequence). The CDR3 spans 14 residues. V lost 5 bases to trimming and J lost 3 bases; unmatched junction nucleotides: 7. CDR3 nucleotide sequence: TGTGCCAGCAGTCGGGACGACAGGGTCTACGAGCAGTACTTC. Its translation is CASSRDDRVYEQYF.

This clone was seen a handful of times. This chain joins TRBV2 and TRBJ1-1; 7 bases are a match to TRBD1. V shed 6 bases and J 1 base; nucleotides not matched to a gene: 8. CDR3 length: 15 amino acids. Looked up from germline, CDR1 is SNHLY and CDR2 is FYNNEI. The CDR3 reads CASREGQLANTEAFF. The CDR3 DNA reads as TGTGCCAGCAGGGAGGGACAGCTGGCGAACACTGAAGCTTTCTTT.

The chain couples TRBV7-2 to TRBJ1-2, with TRBD1 identical over 7 bases. Germline-derived CDR1 and CDR2 are SGHTA and FQGNSA. Losses at the gene ends were 5 bases for V and 4 bases for J; bases not matched to a gene: 10. This CDR3 is built from 15 residues. DNA for the CDR3: TGTGCCAGCAGCCCACGACAGGGTCAGGGCTATGGCTACACCTTC. Translating gives CASSPRQGQGYGYTF.

The genes are TRBV7-9 and TRBJ1-1; D remains ambiguous. V lost 3 bases and J 5 bases, leaving 10 bases between the germline ends. The CDR3 spans 13 residues. Germline lookup yields CDR1 SEHNR and CDR2 FQNEAQ (reference sequence). In DNA form, the CDR3 reads TGTGCCAGCAGCTTCCCGGAGAAGACTGAAGCTTTCTTT. Its translation: CASSFPEKTEAFF.

The count of this clone is one. CDR3 region: CASRRSTGTEAFF. Here the CDR3 DNA reads TGTGCCAGCAGAAGAAGTACAGGCACTGAAGCTTTCTTT. The genes are TRBV6-5 and TRBJ1-1, with D tentatively TRBD1 (5 bases). The germline V gene has CDR1 MNHEY and CDR2 SVGAGI. Deletions cut 6 bases from V and 4 bases from J, with 12 bases between. This CDR3 region has 13 residues.

This sequence joins TRBV10-3 and TRBJ2-5, with a possible D match to TRBD2 (6 bases). Germline V gene sequence: CDR1 ENHRY, CDR2 SYGVKD. The germline V and J ends were trimmed by 7 bases and 5 bases, with 35 bases remaining between them. The CDR3 is made up of 20 amino acids. Written as DNA, the CDR3 is TGTGCCATCACTCCGTTACGGAGGGTCGGGGACGGGAACCTTCCCGAGACCCAGTACTTC. Residues: CAITPLRRVGDGNLPETQYF.

V and J are TRBV9 and TRBJ2-1; no reliable D call. Germline-derived CDR1 and CDR2 are SGDLS and YYNGEE. This CDR3 comprises 12 residues. With 1 base removed from V and 4 bases from J, the gap between germline ends came to 3 bases. CDR3 protein: CASSVNYNEQFF. The CDR3 nucleotides are TGTGCCAGCAGCGTAAATTACAATGAGCAGTTCTTC.

This clone was seen just once. The CDR3 here is CASRTGSGNTIYF. CDR3 bases: TGTGCCAGCAGGACAGGCTCTGGAAACACCATATATTTT. The chain carries TRBV6-5 and TRBJ1-3; the D gene is possibly TRBD1 (6 bases). Germline lookup yields CDR1 MNHEY and CDR2 SVGAGI. The CDR3 has 13 amino acids. The germline V and J ends were trimmed by 6 bases and 0 bases, with 6 bases remaining between them.

CDR3 amino acids: CASRGVPQETQYF. In DNA form, the CDR3 reads TGCGCCAGCAGAGGGGTCCCGCAAGAGACCCAGTACTTC. The V and J genes are TRBV5-1 and TRBJ2-5; possibly TRBD1 for D (5 bases). Germline lookup yields CDR1 SGHRS and CDR2 YFSETQ. V lost 5 bases to trimming and J lost 2 bases, with 10 bases between them. The CDR3 is 13 residues long.

The chain's CDR3 is CASSMGQGLDYGYTF. The DNA of the CDR3 is TGTGCCAGTAGTATGGGACAGGGGTTGGATTATGGCTACACCTTC. The gene calls are TRBV19 and TRBJ1-2, with 10 bases fitting TRBD1. The CDR3 is 15 residues long. The germline CDR1 and CDR2 sequences are LNHDA and SQIVND (reference sequence). The V segment lost 3 bases and the J segment 5 bases; nucleotides outside the gene matches: 6.

The chain combines TRBV5-1 with TRBJ1-2; D is possibly TRBD1 (5 bases). V lost 3 bases and J 11 bases, leaving 14 bases between the germline ends. Germline CDR1 is SGHRS and CDR2 is YFSETQ. The CDR3 extends over 12 amino acids. CDR3 protein: CASSSTDRQYTF. As DNA, the CDR3 is TGCGCCAGCAGCTCTACGGACCGACAGTACACCTTC.

The chain joins TRBV5-6 to TRBJ2-7; TRBD2 agrees at 8 bases. V lost 3 bases to trimming and J lost 3 bases; unmatched junction nucleotides: 5. The CDR3 runs to 14 residues. Germline-derived CDR1 and CDR2 are SGHDT and YYEEEE. The CDR3 DNA reads as TGTGCCAGCAGCTCCCACGGGGGGGGCTACGAGCAGTACTTC. Its translation: CASSSHGGGYEQYF.

The chain combines TRBV30 with TRBJ1-2; maybe TRBD1 (6 bases). The CDR3 is made up of 11 amino acids. CDR1 and CDR2 (germline): GTSNPN, SVGIG (reference sequence). The CDR3 region has the DNA TGTGCGTCGGGGGGGGCCCATGGCTACACCTTC. This codes for CASGGAHGYTF.

Comments on this clone: The junction departs from germline at one end; a sequencing error may be responsible. The rearrangement links TRBV5-5 to TRBJ2-6; 7 bases map to TRBD1. Germline lookup yields CDR1 SGHKS and CDR2 YYEKEE (reference sequence). CDR3 length: 18 residues. The CDR3 sequence: CASTLTGRVDSGANVLTF. The CDR3 bases are TGTGCCAGCACCTTGACAGGGCGCGTGGATTCTGGGGCCAACGTCCTGACTTTC. Full variable domain (remainder filled in from reference TRBV5-5 and TRBJ2-6): DAGVTQSPTHLIKTRGQQVTLRCSPISGHKSVSWYQQVLGQGPQFIFQYYEKEERGRGNFPDRFSARQFPNYSSELNVNALLLGDSALYLCASTLTGRVDSGANVLTFGAGSRLTVL.

The chain employs TRBV11-1 and TRBJ1-1; D perhaps matches TRBD1 (6 bases). The CDR3 is 16 amino acids. Germline CDR1 SGHAT, CDR2 FQDESV (reference sequence). V lost 7 bases and J lost 6, with 24 bases in between. The CDR3 reads CASTNYPIPGEPEAFF. The CDR3, as DNA: TGTGCCAGCACCAATTACCCCATACCAGGGGAGCCTGAAGCTTTCTTT.

The chain couples TRBV5-1 to TRBJ2-2; D gene unclear. The CDR3 has 14 residues. CDR1 is SGHRS and CDR2 is YFSETQ in the germline V gene. V lost 2 bases, J lost 5 bases, and 10 bases lay in between. The CDR3 DNA is TGCGCCAGCAGCTTAGGGCCGGAGACCGGGGAGCTGTTTTTT. As protein: CASSLGPETGELFF.